The next 23 T cell receptor beta chains were all read from a single sample in a study of T cell changes during pregnancy in multiple sclerosis. Produced via immunoSEQ multiplex PCR; TCRdb's table is partial and in-frame only. The data contain around 25,000 clones, roughly 90% of them seen just once; the ten biggest clones take up roughly 8.3%. The sequencing here drew on CD8+ T cells from peripheral blood mononuclear cells, taken in the second trimester of pregnancy. Receptor source: a female donor with multiple sclerosis, enrolled in a pregnancy study.

The V gene is TRBV27, the J gene TRBJ1-2, with 8 bases that match TRBD1. This CDR3 region has 13 residues. Looked up from germline, CDR1 is MNHEY and CDR2 is SMNVEV (reference sequence). Germline trimming cut 5 bases from V and 8 bases from J; bases unmatched to any gene: 7. The CDR3: CASSQDRAGGYTF. In DNA form, the CDR3 reads TGTGCCAGCAGTCAGGACAGGGCGGGCGGCTACACCTTC.

This clone was picked up one time. This chain links TRBV28 with TRBJ2-7; 7 bases are a match to TRBD1. Germline V CDR1 and CDR2: MDHEN, SYDVKM. V lost 5 bases to trimming and J lost 2 bases; unmatched junction nucleotides: 12. The CDR3 is made up of 16 amino acids. Written as DNA, the CDR3 is TGTGCCAGCAGTCCCTTTCCGGGACAGCTAGCCTACGAGCAGTACTTC. It codes for CASSPFPGQLAYEQYF.

The chain is built from TRBV19 and TRBJ2-7, with D perhaps matching TRBD2 (6 bases). CDR1 is LNHDA and CDR2 is SQIVND in the germline V gene (reference sequence). The CDR3 sequence is 13 residues long. The V and J ends lost 7 bases and 4 bases respectively, with 14 bases between them. The CDR3 protein is CASNAGFGYEQYF. CDR3 in DNA: TGTGCCAGTAACGCGGGGTTCGGGTACGAGCAGTACTTC.

The chain is built from TRBV5-6 and TRBJ2-2; TRBD2 matches at 8 bases. This CDR3 has 17 residues. CDR1 is SGHDT, CDR2 YYEEEE, per germline. The V gene end was trimmed by 2 bases and the J gene end by 6 bases; junction bases not matched to a gene: 12. The chain's CDR3 is CASSFGNGGGRAGELFF. Here the CDR3 DNA reads TGTGCCAGCAGCTTTGGTAACGGCGGGGGGCGAGCCGGGGAGCTGTTTTTT. The whole variable domain, remainder taken from reference TRBV5-6 and TRBJ2-2, is DAGVTQSPTHLIKTRGQQVTLRCSPKSGHDTVSWYQQALGQGPQFIFQYYEEEERQRGNFPDRFSGHQFPNYSSELNVNALLLGDSALYLCASSFGNGGGRAGELFFGEGSRLTVL.

V and J are TRBV11-2 and TRBJ2-2; D may be TRBD2 (6 bases). Per the germline V gene, CDR1 is SGHAT and CDR2 is FQNNGV. The CDR3 sequence is 14 residues long. Trimming stripped 5 bases from V and 6 bases from J, with 13 bases between. The CDR3 DNA reads as TGTGCCAGCAGCGTGGGACTTGGCGCCGGGGAGCTGTTTTTT. This sequence encodes CASSVGLGAGELFF.

In DNA form, the CDR3 reads TGTGCCAGCAGCCTAGGTGGGACAGGGGGTCAGCCCCAGCATTTT. Its translation is CASSLGGTGGQPQHF. The chain recombines TRBV7-8 with TRBJ1-5; 11 nucleotides match TRBD1. The CDR3 runs 15 residues. CDR1 and CDR2 from the germline V gene are SGHVS and FQNEAQ. After removal of 5 bases from V and 6 bases from J, the junction contained 6 bases not matched to a gene.

The rearrangement joins TRBV27 to TRBJ2-7; TRBD2 might be the D (6 bases). Germline lookup yields CDR1 MNHEY and CDR2 SMNVEV (reference sequence). Trimming removed 2 bases at V and 4 bases at J, with 21 bases between. CDR3 length: 17 amino acids. This chain's CDR3 is CASSLTWGDAVGYEQYF. CDR3 bases: TGTGCCAGCAGTTTAACTTGGGGGGACGCGGTGGGTTACGAGCAGTACTTC.

The chain carries TRBV4-3 and TRBJ2-7, with a possible D match to TRBD2 (7 bases). In germline, CDR1 is LGHNA, CDR2 YSLEER. Trimming removed 0 bases at V and 7 bases at J, with 13 bases between. This CDR3 region has 14 residues. Here the CDR3 reads CASSQEGGLGEQYF. CDR3 sequence (DNA): TGCGCCAGCAGCCAAGAGGGGGGGCTGGGGGAGCAGTACTTC.

The V and J genes are TRBV19 and TRBJ2-7; possibly TRBD1 for D (5 bases). In germline, CDR1 is LNHDA, CDR2 SQIVND (reference sequence). V lost 9 bases and J lost 5, with 20 bases in between. The CDR3 is 14 residues long. CDR3 sequence (DNA): TGTGCCAGCTCAGGGTGGCAGGCGTGGGACGAGCAGTACTTC. Its protein product is CASSGWQAWDEQYF.

The chain recombines TRBV7-9 with TRBJ1-1, with TRBD1 matching 9 bases. Trimming removed 8 bases from V and 8 bases from J; junction bases left unmatched: 9. The germline CDR1 and CDR2 sequences are SEHNR and FQNEAQ (reference sequence). The CDR3 is 13 residues long. The CDR3 DNA is TGTGCCAGCCGGGGACAGGGTACGTGGGAAGCTTTCTTT. Protein sequence: CASRGQGTWEAFF.

The chain combines TRBV5-1 with TRBJ2-3; 9 bases map to TRBD1. There are 15 residues in the CDR3. Germline V gene data show CDR1 as SGHRS and CDR2 as YFSETQ. V gave up 4 bases and J gave up 4 bases; unmatched junction bases: 7. The CDR3 DNA is TGCGCCAGCAGCCCCCGCCGGACAGGGGCAGATACGCAGTATTTT. It yields the protein CASSPRRTGADTQYF.

The chain combines TRBV4-1 with TRBJ1-1; maybe TRBD1 (5 bases). CDR1 and CDR2 (germline): MGHRA, YSYEKL. With 4 bases removed from V and 2 bases from J, the gap between germline ends came to 20 bases. The CDR3 totals 17 residues. CDR3 sequence: CASSRKKGRNKNTEAFF. In DNA form, the CDR3 reads TGCGCCAGCAGCCGCAAAAAGGGGAGGAACAAAAACACTGAAGCTTTCTTT.

This CDR3 is CASSQARTGVGTDTQYF. The CDR3, as DNA: TGCGCCAGCAGCCAAGCCCGGACAGGGGTCGGCACAGATACGCAGTATTTT. The chain couples TRBV4-1 to TRBJ2-3; TRBD1 agrees at 9 bases. The CDR3 extends over 17 amino acids. After removal of 1 base from V and 1 base from J, the junction contained 6 bases not matched to a gene. Per germline, CDR1 MGHRA and CDR2 YSYEKL.

The chain uses TRBV27 and TRBJ1-2, with a weak D call TRBD1 (6 bases). The V and J ends lost 5 bases and 7 bases respectively, with 17 bases between them. The CDR3 runs to 14 residues. Germline loops: CDR1 MNHEY, CDR2 SMNVEV (reference sequence). The CDR3 here is CASSPGGAFSGYTF. CDR3 bases: TGTGCCAGCAGTCCGGGGGGGGCGTTCAGTGGCTACACCTTC.

Note on this clone: One end of the junction varies from germline; a read error may be responsible. The chain combines TRBV7-7 with TRBJ2-1; 13 nucleotides line up with TRBD2. Germline CDR1 SSHAT, CDR2 FNYEAQ (reference sequence). The CDR3 consists of 14 residues. The CDR3 sequence: CASSLLAGGNEQFF. The CDR3, as DNA: TGTGCTAGCAGCCTACTAGCGGGGGGGAATGAGCAGTTCTTC.

This clone was counted between two and nine times. This chain connects TRBV30 to TRBJ1-1; the match to TRBD1 covers 10 bases. Germline trimming cut 7 bases from V and 3 bases from J; bases unmatched to any gene: 5. Germline assignment: CDR1 GTSNPN and CDR2 SVGIG (reference sequence). The CDR3 totals 13 residues. The CDR3 here is CASDRGRYTEAFF. Here the CDR3 DNA reads TGTGCCTCAGACAGGGGGCGGTACACTGAAGCTTTCTTT.

The chain carries TRBV7-9 and TRBJ2-7; 7 nucleotides agree with TRBD1. V gave up 5 bases and J gave up 5 bases; unmatched junction bases: 9. Germline V CDR1 and CDR2: SEHNR, FQNEAQ (reference sequence). The CDR3 is 14 amino acids. The DNA for the CDR3 is TGTGCCAGCAGCGCGAGTGAAAGGGGGCACGAGCAGTACTTC. It codes for CASSASERGHEQYF.

The chain couples TRBV6-1 to TRBJ1-2; D is uncertain. From germline, CDR1 is MNHNS and CDR2 SASEGT. V lost 4 bases to trimming and J lost 2 bases, with 8 bases between them. This CDR3 comprises 13 residues. CDR3 coding DNA: TGTGCCAGCAGTGCGGTTTTGAACTATGGCTACACCTTC. Translated: CASSAVLNYGYTF.

This sequence joins TRBV13 and TRBJ2-3, with 8 bases matching TRBD1. The CDR3 sequence is 14 residues long. With V trimmed by 6 bases and J by 6 bases, 8 bases remained unmatched. From germline, CDR1 is PRHDT and CDR2 FYEKMQ (reference sequence). In DNA, the CDR3 is TGTGCCAGCAGACGATGGACAGGGCTGGATACGCAGTATTTT. Protein product: CASRRWTGLDTQYF.

V is TRBV7-9 and J is TRBJ1-2, with 9 bases identical to TRBD1. Germline V gene sequence: CDR1 SEHNR, CDR2 FQNEAQ (reference sequence). The length of the CDR3 is 15 residues. Trimming removed 1 base from V and 4 bases from J; junction bases left unmatched: 4. The CDR3 sequence: CASSLDRGRSYGYTF. Written as DNA, the CDR3 is TGTGCCAGCAGCTTAGACAGGGGGCGAAGCTATGGCTACACCTTC.

This clone appeared a few times. This chain links TRBV7-9 with TRBJ1-2; no clear D gene. The CDR3 consists of 15 residues. V was trimmed by 5 bases and J by 8 bases, leaving 21 bases between them. The germline V gene has CDR1 SEHNR and CDR2 FQNEAQ (reference sequence). The CDR3 nucleotides are TGTGCCAGCAGCCCCTGGGGAGGGAAGAAGGAAGGCTACACCTTC. It encodes CASSPWGGKKEGYTF. Full variable domain (remainder filled in from reference TRBV7-9 and TRBJ1-2): DTGVSQNPRHKITKRGQNVTFRCDPISEHNRLYWYRQTLGQGPEFLTYFQNEAQLEKSRLLSDRFSAERPKGSFSTLEIQRTEQGDSAMYLCASSPWGGKKEGYTFGSGTRLTVV.

The J gene is TRBJ2-2, the V gene TRBV6-4, with TRBD2 matching over 11 bases. V was clipped by 5 bases and J by 2 bases; unmatched bases: 7. In germline, CDR1 is MRHNA, CDR2 SNTAGT. The CDR3 consists of 17 residues. Here the CDR3 reads CASSPGTSGDNTGELFF. The CDR3 region has the DNA TGTGCCAGCAGTCCAGGGACTAGCGGAGATAACACCGGGGAGCTGTTTTTT.

V usage is TRBV15 and J usage is TRBJ1-4; TRBD1 matches at 7 bases. The germline CDR1 and CDR2 sequences are LNHNV and YYDKDF (reference sequence). V dropped 3 bases and J dropped 7; count of bases not matched to a gene: 8. The length of the CDR3 is 15 residues. This chain's CDR3 is CATSSAQGTSEKLFF. The CDR3 nucleotides read TGTGCCACCAGCAGCGCACAGGGGACGAGTGAAAAACTGTTTTTT. Full variable domain (outside the CDR3, taken from reference TRBV15 and TRBJ1-4): DAMVIQNPRYQVTQFGKPVTLSCSQTLNHNVMYWYQQKSSQAPKLLFHYYDKDFNNEADTPDNFQSRRPNTSFCFLDIRSPGLGDTAMYLCATSSAQGTSEKLFFGSGTQLSVL.